Below are 23 T cell receptor beta chains sequenced from a single sample in a study of cytotoxic CD8 clonotypes in ibrutinib-treated CLL. TCRdb keeps only in-frame clones here, not all; method: immunoSEQ multiplex PCR. The sample has around 140,000 clones; 60% to 80% are singletons. This specimen was PBMCs, taken after 12 months of ibrutinib treatment. Source of these receptors: a human donor with chronic lymphocytic leukemia.

This chain uses TRBV6-5 with TRBJ1-5; D is ambiguous. CDR3 size: 14 residues. CDR1 and CDR2 (germline): MNHEY, SVGAGI. V lost 5 bases and J 3 bases, leaving 11 bases between the germline ends. The CDR3 region is CASSDDTYNQPQHF. The CDR3 nucleotides read TGTGCCAGCAGTGACGACACATACAATCAGCCCCAGCATTTT.

The chain uses TRBV10-3 and TRBJ2-1; no reliable D call. The germline V and J ends were trimmed by 0 bases and 10 bases, with 7 bases remaining between them. The germline V gene encodes CDR1 ENHRY and CDR2 SYGVKD. The CDR3 runs to 12 residues. The CDR3 DNA sequence: TGTGCCATCAGTGAGTCGACTCGAGAGCAGTTCTTC. As protein: CAISESTREQFF.

This chain links TRBV27 with TRBJ2-7; TRBD1 might be the D (6 bases). This CDR3 is built from 15 residues. Germline CDR1 and CDR2: MNHEY and SMNVEV (reference sequence). V dropped 7 bases and J dropped 4 bases, with 20 bases sitting between them. DNA of the CDR3: TGTGCCAGCAACCGTCATGGGGGCAGGGCTTACGAGCAGTACTTC. Protein product: CASNRHGGRAYEQYF.

This clone was seen more than once but under ten times. This CDR3 is CASSLGYEQFF. In nucleotides, the CDR3 is TGTGCCAGCAGCTTAGGATACGAGCAGTTCTTC. The genes are TRBV11-1 and TRBJ2-1; D remains unclear. Germline loops: CDR1 SGHAT, CDR2 FQDESV (reference sequence). Between the trimmed V and J ends, which lost 1 base and 10 bases, there was a span of 5 bases. The CDR3 consists of 11 residues.

V is TRBV6-5 and J is TRBJ2-2; 7 nucleotides align to TRBD1. Trimming removed 2 bases from V and 7 bases from J; junction bases left unmatched: 7. This CDR3 spans 15 amino acids. Germline CDR1 and CDR2: MNHEY and SVGAGI. Here the CDR3 DNA reads TGTGCCAGCAGTTACCCGAAGGGGGCTGACGGGGAGCTGTTTTTT. Translating it yields CASSYPKGADGELFF.

This sequence joins TRBV5-1 and TRBJ2-2, with D uncertain. The CDR3 has 15 residues. V dropped 4 bases and J dropped 4 bases, with 14 bases sitting between them. CDR1 is SGHRS and CDR2 is YFSETQ in the germline V gene. The CDR3 loop is CASSRADTLTGELFF. The CDR3 DNA reads TGCGCCAGCAGCAGGGCGGATACCCTCACCGGGGAGCTGTTTTTT.

The rearrangement links TRBV11-3 to TRBJ2-5; D is perhaps TRBD2 (5 bases). The CDR3 sequence is 15 residues long. Germline assignment: CDR1 SGHNT and CDR2 YENEEA. Trimming removed 3 bases from V and 2 bases from J, with 13 bases in between. The CDR3 DNA reads TGTGCCAGCAGCTTTGAGGGAATGAGGCAAGAGACCCAGTACTTC. It yields the protein CASSFEGMRQETQYF.

The J gene is TRBJ1-6, the V gene TRBV28; possibly TRBD1 for D (6 bases). The germline V gene encodes CDR1 MDHEN and CDR2 SYDVKM. V lost 3 bases to trimming and J lost 0 bases, with 9 bases between them. The CDR3 has 16 amino acids. In nucleotides, the CDR3 is TGTGCCAGCAGTTTCGGGGGCTACTCCTATAATTCACCCCTCCACTTT. As protein: CASSFGGYSYNSPLHF. Filled out from reference TRBV28 and TRBJ1-6, the complete variable domain reads DVKVTQSSRYLVKRTGEKVFLECVQDMDHENMFWYRQDPGLGLRLIYFSYDVKMKEKGDIPEGYSVSREKKERFSLILESASTNQTSMYLCASSFGGYSYNSPLHFGNGTRLTVT.

This clone is deemed medium-sized. Distinct nucleotide sequences in the sample also encode this CDR3. The V call is TRBV4-3, the J call TRBJ1-3, with TRBD1 matching 8 bases. J gave up 3 bases and V 0 bases, and 13 bases lay outside the gene matches. CDR1 and CDR2 (germline): LGHNA, YSLEER. The CDR3 is 19 amino acids. The CDR3 spells CASSQDLIRGLFDGNTIYF. DNA for the CDR3: TGCGCCAGCAGCCAAGATCTCATCAGGGGGCTATTTGATGGAAACACCATATATTTT.

The chain has TRBV5-1 and TRBJ2-3, with D perhaps matching TRBD1 (6 bases). The CDR3 consists of 13 residues. Germline V gene lookup returns CDR1 SGHRS and CDR2 YFSETQ. With 6 bases removed from V and 0 bases from J, the gap between germline ends came to 8 bases. This CDR3 is CASTGASTDTQYF. CDR3 coding DNA: TGCGCCAGCACAGGGGCTAGCACAGATACGCAGTATTTT.

The V and J genes are TRBV27 and TRBJ1-5; no reliable D call. The CDR3 contains 11 residues. Germline lookup yields CDR1 MNHEY and CDR2 SMNVEV (reference sequence). Trimming removed 6 bases at V and 4 bases at J, with 4 bases between. CDR3 loop: CASRTNQPQHF. DNA for the CDR3: TGTGCCAGCAGAACTAATCAGCCCCAGCATTTT.

The rearrangement uses TRBV7-2 and TRBJ1-1; 9 bases match TRBD1. The V gene's germline CDR1 is SGHTA and CDR2 FQGNSA. This CDR3 comprises 15 residues. Trimming removed 4 bases from V and 8 bases from J; junction bases left unmatched: 11. CDR3 amino acids: CASSSESRDRAEAFF. The CDR3 bases are TGTGCCAGCAGCTCTGAGTCCCGGGACAGGGCCGAAGCTTTCTTT. Using reference TRBV7-2 and TRBJ1-1 for the parts outside the CDR3, the full variable domain is GAGVSQSPSNKVTEKGKDVELRCDPISGHTALYWYRQSLGQGLEFLIYFQGNSAPDKSGLPSDRFSAERTGGSVSTLTIQRTQQEDSAVYLCASSSESRDRAEAFFGQGTRLTVV.

This chain joins TRBV29-1 and TRBJ2-4; a possible D gene is TRBD1 (5 bases). The CDR3 contains 17 residues. The V end lost 0 bases, the J end lost 8 bases, and 23 bases lay between the germline ends. Per the germline V gene, CDR1 is SQVTM and CDR2 is ANQGSEA. The CDR3 reads CSVEDLLEGDGGYIQYF. The CDR3 DNA is TGCAGCGTTGAAGATCTTCTGGAAGGGGATGGTGGATACATTCAGTACTTC.

V usage is TRBV19 and J usage is TRBJ1-1, with TRBD1 matching 7 bases. CDR1 and CDR2 from the germline V gene are LNHDA and SQIVND (reference sequence). Trimming removed 4 bases from V and 6 bases from J; junction bases left unmatched: 2. CDR3 length: 12 amino acids. CDR3 in amino acids: CASSRQGPEAFF. In nucleotides, the CDR3 is TGTGCCAGTAGTAGACAGGGCCCTGAAGCTTTCTTT.

This chain uses TRBV28 with TRBJ1-5; 9 nucleotides match TRBD1. The CDR3 is 16 residues long. The germline V gene has CDR1 MDHEN and CDR2 SYDVKM. V was pared by 6 bases and J by 6 bases, with 12 bases of the junction left unmatched. The CDR3 protein is CASSSNRDRVSQPQHF. The DNA of the CDR3 is TGTGCCAGCAGCTCTAACCGGGACAGGGTTAGTCAGCCCCAGCATTTT.

The J gene is TRBJ1-1, the V gene TRBV18; 7 nucleotides match TRBD1. Per germline, CDR1 KGHSH and CDR2 LQKENI. The CDR3 sequence is 14 residues long. V trimming: 6 bases; J trimming: 1 base; junction bases outside the gene matches: 5. CDR3 protein: CASSRGQTNTEAFF. CDR3 sequence (DNA): TGTGCCAGCTCGCGGGGACAGACGAACACTGAAGCTTTCTTT.

The chain employs TRBV6-5 and TRBJ1-1; D call uncertain. The V end lost 0 bases, the J end lost 0 bases, and 2 bases lay between the germline ends. The CDR3 runs to 13 residues. CDR1 and CDR2 (germline): MNHEY, SVGAGI. CDR3 nucleotide sequence: TGTGCCAGCAGTTACTCAATGAACACTGAAGCTTTCTTT. Translating gives CASSYSMNTEAFF.

The J gene is TRBJ2-7, the V gene TRBV5-1; 12 bases fit TRBD2. Germline V gene data show CDR1 as SGHRS and CDR2 as YFSETQ. V shed 2 bases, J shed 3 bases, and the junction held 3 bases outside the gene matches. This CDR3 is 15 amino acids long. CDR3 in amino acids: CASSLGLAGIYEQYF. As DNA, the CDR3 is TGCGCCAGCAGCTTAGGACTAGCGGGAATCTACGAGCAGTACTTC.

CDR3 coding DNA: TGTGCCAGCAGTTGGGGCCGGGACAGGGGCAATCAGCCCCAGCATTTT. Protein product: CASSWGRDRGNQPQHF. This chain uses TRBV27 with TRBJ1-5; 9 bases align to TRBD1. Germline CDR1 MNHEY, CDR2 SMNVEV (reference sequence). CDR3 length equals 16 residues. V shed 4 bases, J shed 2 bases, and the junction held 6 bases outside the gene matches.

This clone was recorded a few times. The chain uses TRBV30 and TRBJ1-1; tentatively, D is TRBD1 (5 bases). CDR3 length equals 13 residues. Between the trimmed V and J ends, which lost 3 bases and 8 bases, there was a span of 16 bases. Germline CDR1 GTSNPN, CDR2 SVGIG (reference sequence). CDR3 sequence: CAWSYGVGAEAFF. CDR3 bases: TGTGCCTGGAGCTATGGAGTAGGGGCGGAAGCTTTCTTT.

This chain joins TRBV29-1 and TRBJ2-1; 9 positions agree with TRBD2. This CDR3 has 15 amino acids. Germline values: CDR1 SQVTM, CDR2 ANQGSEA. The J segment lost 4 bases and the V segment lost 7 bases, leaving 11 bases of the junction unmatched. The CDR3 is CSGSGGPTKYNEQFF. The CDR3 nucleotides read TGCAGCGGTAGCGGGGGCCCCACTAAGTACAATGAGCAGTTCTTC.

The gene calls are TRBV9 and TRBJ2-5; no clear D. Germline CDR1 SGDLS, CDR2 YYNGEE. The CDR3 is 14 residues long. Trimming removed 1 base at V and 2 bases at J, with 9 bases between. CDR3 coding DNA: TGTGCCAGCAGCGTATCTGCGAGGCAAGAGACCCAGTACTTC. This sequence encodes CASSVSARQETQYF.

DNA for the CDR3: TGTGCCAGCTCCGCGACGGAACCCTCCTACGAGCAGTACTTC. Translation: CASSATEPSYEQYF. The V and J genes are TRBV18 and TRBJ2-7; D remains ambiguous. Deletions cut 6 bases from V and 0 bases from J, with 12 bases between. CDR1 and CDR2 (germline): KGHSH, LQKENI. The CDR3 spans 14 residues.